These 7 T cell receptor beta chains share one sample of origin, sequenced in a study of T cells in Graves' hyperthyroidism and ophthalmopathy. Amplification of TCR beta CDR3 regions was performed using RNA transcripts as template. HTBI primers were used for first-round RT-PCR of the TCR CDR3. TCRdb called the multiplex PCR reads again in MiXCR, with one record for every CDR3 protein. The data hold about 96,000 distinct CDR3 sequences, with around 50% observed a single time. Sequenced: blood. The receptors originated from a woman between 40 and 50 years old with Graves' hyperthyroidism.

The CDR3 bases are TGCAGCGCTGGGGAGGCACGGTTCTATGGCTACACCTTC. Protein: CSAGEARFYGYTF. J is TRBJ1-2 and V is TRBV29-1; no reliable D call. The germline CDR1 and CDR2 sequences are SQVTM and ANQGSEA. The ends were cut back, 7 bases at V and 4 bases at J, with 16 bases in the middle. The CDR3 loop spans 13 amino acids.

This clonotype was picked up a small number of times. CDR3 in amino acids: CARTDVSGALSPLHF. CDR3 nucleotides: TGTGCCAGGACTGATGTTTCGGGGGCCCTCTCACCCCTCCACTTT. The rearrangement joins TRBV2 to TRBJ1-6, with a weak D call TRBD1 (6 bases). Germline V gene data show CDR1 as SNHLY and CDR2 as FYNNEI. This CDR3 spans 15 amino acids. The V and J ends lost 9 bases and 10 bases respectively, with 22 bases between them. Using reference TRBV2 and TRBJ1-6 for the parts outside the CDR3, the full variable domain is EPEVTQTPSHQVTQMGQEVILRCVPISNHLYFYWYRQILGQKVEFLVSFYNNEISEKSEIFDDQFSVERPDGSNFTLKIRSTKLEDSAMYFCARTDVSGALSPLHFGNGTRLTVT.

CDR3 sequence reads: CSVPSGKETQYF. For the CDR3, the DNA is TGCAGCGTTCCTAGCGGAAAAGAGACCCAGTACTTC. The chain is built from TRBV29-1 and TRBJ2-5, with 7 bases that match TRBD2. The germline gives CDR1 SQVTM, CDR2 ANQGSEA. Losses at the gene ends were 5 bases for V and 3 bases for J; bases not matched to a gene: 3. The CDR3 runs 12 residues.

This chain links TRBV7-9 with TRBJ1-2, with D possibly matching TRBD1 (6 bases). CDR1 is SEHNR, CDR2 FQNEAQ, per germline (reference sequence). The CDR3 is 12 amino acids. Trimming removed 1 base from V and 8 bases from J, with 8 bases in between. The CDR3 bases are TGTGCCAGCAGCTTAGAAGGGGGGGGCTACACCTTC. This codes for CASSLEGGGYTF. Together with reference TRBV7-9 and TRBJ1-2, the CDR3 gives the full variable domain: DTGVSQNPRHKITKRGQNVTFRCDPISEHNRLYWYRQTLGQGPEFLTYFQNEAQLEKSRLLSDRFSAERPKGSFSTLEIQRTEQGDSAMYLCASSLEGGGYTFGSGTRLTVV.

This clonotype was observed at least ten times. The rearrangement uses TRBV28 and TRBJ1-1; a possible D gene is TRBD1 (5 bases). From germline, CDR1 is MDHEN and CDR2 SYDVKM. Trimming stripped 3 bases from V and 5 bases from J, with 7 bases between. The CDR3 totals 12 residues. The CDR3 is CASSFRGTEAFF. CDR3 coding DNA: TGTGCCAGCAGTTTTAGGGGAACTGAAGCTTTCTTT.

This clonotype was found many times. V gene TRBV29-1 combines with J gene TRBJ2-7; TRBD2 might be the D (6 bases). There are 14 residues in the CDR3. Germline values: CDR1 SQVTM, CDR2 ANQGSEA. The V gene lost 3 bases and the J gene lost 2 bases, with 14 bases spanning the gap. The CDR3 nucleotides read TGCAGCGTTGAGGCGGGGCCGGGGGCCTACGAGCAGTACTTC. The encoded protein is CSVEAGPGAYEQYF.

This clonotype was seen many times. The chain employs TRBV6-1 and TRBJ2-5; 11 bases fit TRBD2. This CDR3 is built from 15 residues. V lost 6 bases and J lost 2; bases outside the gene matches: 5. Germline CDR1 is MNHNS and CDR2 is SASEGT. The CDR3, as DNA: TGTGCCAGCAGCGGACTAGCGGGCAATCAAGAGACCCAGTACTTC. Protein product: CASSGLAGNQETQYF.